One and the same sample provided the 8 T cell receptor beta chains below, sequenced in a study of T cell repertoires in cytomegalovirus infection. TCRdb reprocessed the reads via MiXCR and lists one record per CDR3 protein. In the table there are 150,000 to 200,000 distinct CDR3 sequences, approximately 19% of which are singletons. The sequenced sample consisted of PBMCs. The receptor source for this set is a human donor in good health (CMV status not recorded). Some clones in this sample may be carry-over from other donors' samples.

This clonotype was detected only once. Given a much more abundant clone one base away, this may be a read error. The chain recombines TRBV18 with TRBJ1-2; possible D gene TRBD1, 6 bases. This CDR3 region has 16 residues. V was pared by 3 bases and J by 4 bases, with 18 bases between. CDR1 is KGHSH and CDR2 is LQKENI in the germline V gene. The CDR3 here is CASSPLSGDDSYGYTF. CDR3 bases: TGTGCCAGCTCACCGCTTTCAGGGGACGATAGCTATGGCTACACCTTC.

V gene TRBV7-6 combines with J gene TRBJ2-2, with D possibly TRBD1 on 5 matching bases. The germline V gene has CDR1 SGHVS and CDR2 FNYEAQ. V lost 1 base, J lost 0 bases, and 6 bases lay in between. This CDR3 is built from 15 residues. DNA of the CDR3: TGTGCCAGCAGCTTAGGGGGCGCGAACACCGGGGAGCTGTTTTTT. It specifies CASSLGGANTGELFF.

On this clonotype: A read error may account for a junction end that differs from germline. This sequence joins TRBV6-2 or TRBV6-3 and TRBJ2-7; 12 bases line up with TRBD2. There are 13 residues in the CDR3. The V gene's germline CDR1 is MNHEY and CDR2 SVGEGT. As DNA, the CDR3 is TGTGCCAGCAAGCCGGCTAGCGGGAGGGCCGAGGACTTC. It encodes CASKPASGRAEDF.

The rearrangement uses TRBV7-6 and TRBJ2-2; the D gene is possibly TRBD1 (7 bases). Germline V gene lookup returns CDR1 SGHVS and CDR2 FNYEAQ. The CDR3 has 15 residues. V was trimmed by 5 bases and J by 6 bases, leaving 16 bases between them. DNA for the CDR3: TGTGCCAGCAGCCCTAGCGCTGGGACAGCCGGGGAGCTGTTTTTT. Protein: CASSPSAGTAGELFF.

The rearrangement uses TRBV24-1 and TRBJ2-3; possible D gene TRBD2, 5 bases. CDR3 size: 14 residues. V shed 4 bases and J shed 7 bases, with 14 bases lying between them. The germline gives CDR1 KGHDR, CDR2 SFDVKD. The CDR3 sequence: CATSDRLMPHTQYF. The CDR3 nucleotides read TGTGCCACCAGTGACCGACTAATGCCGCATACGCAGTATTTT.

In this sample, this clonotype turned up a few times. The chain is built from TRBV9 and TRBJ2-2; the D gene is possibly TRBD2 (6 bases). The V gene lost 0 bases and the J gene lost 0 bases, with 9 bases spanning the gap. The CDR3 covers 16 residues. Germline V gives CDR1 SGDLS, CDR2 YYNGEE. The CDR3 sequence is CASSVGRGSNTGELFF. In DNA, the CDR3 is TGTGCCAGCAGCGTAGGGAGGGGTTCGAACACCGGGGAGCTGTTTTTT. The whole variable domain, remainder taken from reference TRBV9 and TRBJ2-2, is DSGVTQTPKHLITATGQRVTLRCSPRSGDLSVYWYQQSLDQGLQFLIQYYNGEERAKGNILERFSAQQFPDLHSELNLSSLELGDSALYFCASSVGRGSNTGELFFGEGSRLTVL.

The V and J genes are TRBV20-1 and TRBJ2-7; D gene uncertain. CDR1 and CDR2 from the germline V gene are DFQATT and SNEGSKA (reference sequence). The CDR3 contains 16 residues. V was cut by 4 bases and J by 0 bases, with 19 bases left in between. The CDR3 spells CSAKGPPVQSSYEQYF. The CDR3 bases are TGCAGTGCTAAAGGCCCCCCAGTACAGAGCTCCTACGAGCAGTACTTC.

This clonotype appeared many times. The chain employs TRBV7-3 and TRBJ2-3, with TRBD1 as a possible D gene (5 bases). V shed 0 bases and J shed 1 base, with 14 bases lying between them. Germline V gene data show CDR1 as SGHTA and CDR2 as FQGTGA. The CDR3 extends over 17 amino acids. CDR3 protein: CASSLTSRGAGTDTQYF. For the CDR3, the DNA is TGTGCCAGCAGCTTAACGTCTAGGGGCGCGGGCACAGATACGCAGTATTTT.